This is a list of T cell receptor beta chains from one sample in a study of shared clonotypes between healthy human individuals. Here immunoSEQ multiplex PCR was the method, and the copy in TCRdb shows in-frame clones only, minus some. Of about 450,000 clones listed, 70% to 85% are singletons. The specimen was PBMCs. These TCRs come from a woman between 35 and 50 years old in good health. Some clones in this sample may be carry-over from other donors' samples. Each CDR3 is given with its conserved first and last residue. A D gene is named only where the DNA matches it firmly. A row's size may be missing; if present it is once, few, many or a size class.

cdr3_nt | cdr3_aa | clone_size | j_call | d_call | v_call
TGTGCCAGCAGCACCGGGACCGGCACCGGGGAGCTGTTTTTT | CASSTGTGTGELFF | . | TRBJ2-2 | . | TRBV2
TGTGCCAGCAGAGAGGGGACTAGCTTTGAGCAGTTCTTC | CASREGTSFEQFF | once | TRBJ2-1 | TRBD2 | TRBV6-1
TGTGCCAGCAGCTTGTCTAGCGGGGCCTACGAGCAGTACTTC | CASSLSSGAYEQYF | . | TRBJ2-7 | TRBD2 | TRBV14
TGTGCCAGCAGCCTGTATGGGGACAAGCAAGAGACCCAGTACTTC | CASSLYGDKQETQYF | . | TRBJ2-5 | . | TRBV27
TGTGCCAGCAGTGGCCTAGCGGGCCAAGAGACCCAGTACTTC | CASSGLAGQETQYF | . | TRBJ2-5 | TRBD2 | TRBV2
TGCGCCAGCAGCGTCGGAGGGACAGCGTACTACGAGCAGTACTTC | CASSVGGTAYYEQYF | . | TRBJ2-7 | . | TRBV5-1
TGTGCCAGCAGTGAGACAGGTTTCAGGGCCGGGGAGCTGTTTTTT | CASSETGFRAGELFF | . | TRBJ2-2 | . | TRBV2
TGTGCCAGCAGCTTAGGGGTGGGACAGATTCAATTT | CASSLGVGQIQF | . | TRBJ1-5 | TRBD1 | TRBV7-2
TGTGCCAGCAGCTTAGATTCACTAGCTTCCTACGAGCAGTACTTC | CASSLDSLASYEQYF | once | TRBJ2-7 | . | TRBV11-2
TGTGCCAGTAGTATAGACTACACCTCCTACAATGAGCAGTTCTTC | CASSIDYTSYNEQFF | . | TRBJ2-1 | . | TRBV19
TGTGCCAGCAGCGGGGGGGCAGGGATGAACACTGAAGCTTTCTTT | CASSGGAGMNTEAFF | few | TRBJ1-1 | . | TRBV11-2
TGTGCCAGTAGGAGCTCTGGAAACACCATATATTTT | CASRSSGNTIYF | once | TRBJ1-3 | . | TRBV19
TGCAGCGTTGCGGGACTAGCGGTCCACGAACAGTACTTC | CSVAGLAVHEQYF | . | TRBJ2-7 | TRBD2 | TRBV29-1
TGTGCAAGTCGCTTAGAACGGTACCGGCGGTACTTC | CASRLERYRRYF | . | TRBJ2-7 | . | TRBV12-2
TGTGCCAGCAGCCCGGGGGGACTAGCGGGAGGGCCGCAAACCGGGGAGCTGTTTTTT | CASSPGGLAGGPQTGELFF | few | TRBJ2-2 | TRBD2 | TRBV5-4
TGTGCCAGCAGCTTGCCGGGACAGGGGTTTGGCGAAGCTTTCTTT | CASSLPGQGFGEAFF | . | TRBJ1-1 | TRBD1 | TRBV5-6
TGTGCCAGCTCACCACCGATACAGGGTAATACGCAGTATTTT | CASSPPIQGNTQYF | . | TRBJ2-3 | . | TRBV18
TGTGCCAGCAGCTTAGCAACGGGAGCCGGTGATGAGCAGTTCTTC | CASSLATGAGDEQFF | . | TRBJ2-1 | . | TRBV7-2
TGTGCCAGCAGCCAACTCCGCGGGGACGGCAATCAGCCCCAGCATTTT | CASSQLRGDGNQPQHF | . | TRBJ1-5 | . | TRBV5-8
TGTGCCAGCAGGCCCGGGACAAGTAACACTGAAGCTTTCTTT | CASRPGTSNTEAFF | . | TRBJ1-1 | . | TRBV6-6
TGTGCCAGTAGTGAAGACAGGGTTTCTGGCGCAGATACGCAGTATTTT | CASSEDRVSGADTQYF | few | TRBJ2-3 | TRBD1 | TRBV19
TGTGCCAGCAGTTTAGGAGGGGGCAATCAGCCCCAGCATTTT | CASSLGGGNQPQHF | once | TRBJ1-5 | . | TRBV28